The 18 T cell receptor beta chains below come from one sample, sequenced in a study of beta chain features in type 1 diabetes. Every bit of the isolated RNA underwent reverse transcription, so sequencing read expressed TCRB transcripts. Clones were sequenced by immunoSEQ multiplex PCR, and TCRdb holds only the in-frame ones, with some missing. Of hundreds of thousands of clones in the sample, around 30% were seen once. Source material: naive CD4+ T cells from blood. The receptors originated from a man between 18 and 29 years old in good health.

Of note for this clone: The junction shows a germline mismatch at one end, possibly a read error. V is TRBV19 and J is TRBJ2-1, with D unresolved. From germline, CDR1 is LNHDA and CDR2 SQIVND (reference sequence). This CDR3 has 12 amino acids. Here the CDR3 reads CASSIEGPPRIF. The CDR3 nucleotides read TGTGCCAGTAGTATAGAAGGCCCCCCAAGGATCTTC.

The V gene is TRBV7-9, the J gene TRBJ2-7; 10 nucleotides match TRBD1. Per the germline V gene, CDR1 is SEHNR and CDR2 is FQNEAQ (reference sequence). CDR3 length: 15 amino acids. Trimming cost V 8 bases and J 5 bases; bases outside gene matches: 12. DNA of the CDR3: TGTGCCAGCTCCGGCCCGGGACAGGGGAACCACGAGCAGTACTTC. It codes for CASSGPGQGNHEQYF.

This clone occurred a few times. CDR3 sequence: CASSVDRQVYNEQFF. The CDR3 nucleotides are TGTGCCAGCAGCGTAGATAGGCAGGTGTACAATGAGCAGTTCTTC. The chain recombines TRBV9 with TRBJ2-1; D is unclear. Germline V gene lookup returns CDR1 SGDLS and CDR2 YYNGEE. The CDR3 length is 15 residues. Trimming took 0 bases from V and 4 from J, leaving 11 bases between them. Based on the CDR3 plus reference TRBV9 and TRBJ2-1, the full variable domain is DSGVTQTPKHLITATGQRVTLRCSPRSGDLSVYWYQQSLDQGLQFLIQYYNGEERAKGNILERFSAQQFPDLHSELNLSSLELGDSALYFCASSVDRQVYNEQFFGPGTRLTVL.

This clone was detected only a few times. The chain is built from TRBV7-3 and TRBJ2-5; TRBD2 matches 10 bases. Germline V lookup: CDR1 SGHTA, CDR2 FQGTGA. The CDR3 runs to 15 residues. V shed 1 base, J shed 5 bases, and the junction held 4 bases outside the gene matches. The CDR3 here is CASSLISSGSETQYF. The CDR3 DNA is TGTGCCAGCAGCTTAATATCTAGCGGGAGTGAGACCCAGTACTTC.

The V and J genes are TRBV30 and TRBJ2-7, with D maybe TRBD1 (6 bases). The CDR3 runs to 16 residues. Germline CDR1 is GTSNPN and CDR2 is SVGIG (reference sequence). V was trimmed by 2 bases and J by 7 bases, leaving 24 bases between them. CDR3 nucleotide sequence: TGTGCCTGGAGTCAGCGTGGGGGCAGGCCCAGGGGTGAGCAGTACTTC. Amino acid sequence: CAWSQRGGRPRGEQYF.

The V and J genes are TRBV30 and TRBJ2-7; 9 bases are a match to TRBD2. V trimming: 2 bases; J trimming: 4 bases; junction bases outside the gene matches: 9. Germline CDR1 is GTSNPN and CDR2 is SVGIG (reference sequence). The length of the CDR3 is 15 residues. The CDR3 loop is CAWSRIAGAGYEQYF. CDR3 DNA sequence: TGTGCCTGGAGTCGGATAGCGGGAGCGGGTTACGAGCAGTACTTC.

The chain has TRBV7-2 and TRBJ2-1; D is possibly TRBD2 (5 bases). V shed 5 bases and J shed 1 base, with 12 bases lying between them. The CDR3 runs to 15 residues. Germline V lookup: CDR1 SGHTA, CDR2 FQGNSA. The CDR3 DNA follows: TGTGCCAGCAGCACCGGAGGAGAATCCTACAATGAGCAGTTCTTC. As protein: CASSTGGESYNEQFF.

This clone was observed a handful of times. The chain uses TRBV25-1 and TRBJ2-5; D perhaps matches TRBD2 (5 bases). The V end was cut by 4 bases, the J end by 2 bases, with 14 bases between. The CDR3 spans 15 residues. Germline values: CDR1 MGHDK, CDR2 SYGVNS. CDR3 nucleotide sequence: TGTGCCAGCAGTGCCCTCGGCGGGCTACAAGAGACCCAGTACTTC. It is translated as CASSALGGLQETQYF.

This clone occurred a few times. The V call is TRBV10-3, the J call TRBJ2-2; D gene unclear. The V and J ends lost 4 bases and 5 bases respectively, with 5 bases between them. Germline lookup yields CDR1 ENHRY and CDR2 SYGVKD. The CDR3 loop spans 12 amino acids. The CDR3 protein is CAISVTTGELFF. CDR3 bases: TGTGCCATCAGTGTCACGACCGGGGAGCTGTTTTTT.

The CDR3 spells CASSQSRAGGYHEQYF. CDR3 bases: TGCGCCAGCAGCCAAAGCAGGGCAGGGGGCTATCACGAGCAGTACTTC. The genes are TRBV4-3 and TRBJ2-7; TRBD1 aligns across 8 bases. This CDR3 comprises 16 residues. Looked up from germline, CDR1 is LGHNA and CDR2 is YSLEER. The V and J ends lost 2 bases and 5 bases, in that order; junction bases with no gene match: 11.

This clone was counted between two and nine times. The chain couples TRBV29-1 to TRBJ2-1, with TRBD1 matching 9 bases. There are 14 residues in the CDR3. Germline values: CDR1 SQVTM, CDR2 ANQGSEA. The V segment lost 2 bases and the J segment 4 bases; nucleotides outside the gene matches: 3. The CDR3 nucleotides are TGCAGCGTTGAATGGACAGGGGCGTACAATGAGCAGTTCTTC. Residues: CSVEWTGAYNEQFF.

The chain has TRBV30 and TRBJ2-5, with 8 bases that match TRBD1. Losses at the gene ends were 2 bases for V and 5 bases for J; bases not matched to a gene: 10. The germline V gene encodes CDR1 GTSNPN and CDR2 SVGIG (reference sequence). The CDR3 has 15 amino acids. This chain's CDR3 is CAWSTGQGRMETQYF. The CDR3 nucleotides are TGTGCCTGGAGTACCGGACAGGGACGGATGGAGACCCAGTACTTC.

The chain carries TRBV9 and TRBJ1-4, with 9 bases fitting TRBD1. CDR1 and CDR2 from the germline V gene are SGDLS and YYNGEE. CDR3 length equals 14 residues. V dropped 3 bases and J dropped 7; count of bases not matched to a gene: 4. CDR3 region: CASSAQGAPEKLFF. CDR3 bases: TGTGCCAGCAGCGCACAGGGGGCGCCTGAAAAACTGTTTTTT.

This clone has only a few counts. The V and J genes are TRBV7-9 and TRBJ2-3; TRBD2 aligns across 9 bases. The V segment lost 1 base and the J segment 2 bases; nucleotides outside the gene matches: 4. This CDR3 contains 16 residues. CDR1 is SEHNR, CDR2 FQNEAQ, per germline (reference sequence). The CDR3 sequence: CASSLVLAGNTDTQYF. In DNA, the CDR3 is TGTGCCAGCAGCTTAGTCCTAGCGGGGAACACAGATACGCAGTATTTT.

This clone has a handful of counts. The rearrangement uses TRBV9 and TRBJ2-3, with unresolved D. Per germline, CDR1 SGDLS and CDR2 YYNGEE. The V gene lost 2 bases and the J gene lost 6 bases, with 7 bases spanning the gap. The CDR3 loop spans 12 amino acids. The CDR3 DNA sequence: TGTGCCAGCAGCGTCCCTGGGGATACGCAGTATTTT. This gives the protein CASSVPGDTQYF.

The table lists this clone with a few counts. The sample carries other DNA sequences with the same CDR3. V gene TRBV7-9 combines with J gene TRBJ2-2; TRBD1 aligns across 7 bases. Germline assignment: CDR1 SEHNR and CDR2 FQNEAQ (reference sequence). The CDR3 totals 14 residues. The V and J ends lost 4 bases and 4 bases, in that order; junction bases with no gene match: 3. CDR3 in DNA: TGTGCCAGCAGCTGGGACAGACTCACCGGGGAGCTGTTTTTT. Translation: CASSWDRLTGELFF.

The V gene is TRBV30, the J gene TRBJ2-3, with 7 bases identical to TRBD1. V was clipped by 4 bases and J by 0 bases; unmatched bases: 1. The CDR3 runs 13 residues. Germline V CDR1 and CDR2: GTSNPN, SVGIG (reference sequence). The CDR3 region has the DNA TGTGCCTGGACAGGGGGAAGCACAGATACGCAGTATTTT. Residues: CAWTGGSTDTQYF.

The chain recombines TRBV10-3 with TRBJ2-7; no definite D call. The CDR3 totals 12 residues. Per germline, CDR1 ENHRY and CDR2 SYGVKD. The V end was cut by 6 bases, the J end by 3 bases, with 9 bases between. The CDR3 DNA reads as TGTGCCATCAGGGACGGTAACTACGAGCAGTACTTC. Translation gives CAIRDGNYEQYF.